This T cell receptor beta chain was retrieved from a study of CD8 T cells in ankylosing spondylitis. Overall study findings and caveats: For ankylosing spondylitis blood, a TCR beta motif of about eight highly homologous variants appeared characteristic. Relatively rare in peripheral blood, disease-linked clones were also CD8+.

TCRdb re-called the 5' RACE reads through MiXCR, storing one row per CDR3 protein. The sample comprises 150,000 to 200,000 distinct CDR3 sequences, under 14% of which are singletons, and about 27% rests with the top ten. Note on this clonotype: Its antigen is undetermined.

Germline assignment: CDR1 SGHTA and CDR2 FQGNSA. The V end lost 0 bases, the J end lost 5 bases, and 10 bases lay between the germline ends. The CDR3 has 14 amino acids. This receptor was taken from a male donor with ankylosing spondylitis or in good health (not recorded which). V usage is TRBV7-2 and J usage is TRBJ1-1; no definite D call. Source material: blood, either unsorted or a sorted T cell fraction (not recorded which). The CDR3 region has the DNA TGTGCCAGCAGCTTAGCCCCCCTAAAAACTGAAGCTTTCTTT. Its translation is CASSLAPLKTEAFF.